The clone carrying this T cell receptor (beta chain) has only one observation. What it binds is unknown. The data are from a study of T cell responses to AZD1222 COVID-19 vaccine. Trimming took off 1 base at V and 2 bases at J, with 15 bases between the two ends. Germline values: CDR1 MGHRA, CDR2 YSYEKL. The CDR3 totals 17 residues. Sequencing was performed with immunoSEQ multiplex PCR; in TCRdb, only in-frame clones are kept and a portion is missing. The sample has under 200,000 clones, approximately 88% seen once. Study-wide results and limits: Baseline serology detected seropositivity in only six AZD1222 recipients. There were repertoire samples only from the period after the peak T cell response.

Second doses at about 4 or about 12 weeks were pooled. The V and J genes are TRBV4-1 and TRBJ2-1; possible D gene TRBD1, 6 bases. The sequencing used peripheral blood, collected 28 days after the second AZD1222 dose. This clonotype was sampled from an adult who received the AZD1222 COVID-19 vaccine. The CDR3: CASSQGGGGGPYNEQFF. The CDR3 DNA follows: TGCGCCAGCAGCCAAGGTGGGGGTGGGGGCCCCTACAATGAGCAGTTCTTC.